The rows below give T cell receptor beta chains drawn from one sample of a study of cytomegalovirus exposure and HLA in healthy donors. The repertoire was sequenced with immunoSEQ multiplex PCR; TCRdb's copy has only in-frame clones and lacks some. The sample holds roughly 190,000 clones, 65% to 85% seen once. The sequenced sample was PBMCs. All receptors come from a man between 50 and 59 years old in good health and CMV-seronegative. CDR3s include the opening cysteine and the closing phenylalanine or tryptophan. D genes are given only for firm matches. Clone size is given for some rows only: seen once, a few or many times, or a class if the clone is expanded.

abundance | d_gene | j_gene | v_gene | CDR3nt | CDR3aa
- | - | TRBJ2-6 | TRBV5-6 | TGTGCCAGCAGCCCGGGGTACTCTGGGGCCAACGTCCTGACTTTC | CASSPGYSGANVLTF
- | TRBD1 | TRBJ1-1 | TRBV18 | TGTGCCAGCTCACCGGGACAGCGTGAAGCTTTCTTT | CASSPGQREAFF
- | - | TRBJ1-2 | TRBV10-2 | TGCGCCAGCAGGCCGGGCCAGGGGAGTTCCTATGGCTACACCTTC | CASRPGQGSSYGYTF
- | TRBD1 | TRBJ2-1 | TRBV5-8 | TGTGCCAGCAGCCCCGGGACAGGGGCATACAATGAGCAGTTCTTC | CASSPGTGAYNEQFF
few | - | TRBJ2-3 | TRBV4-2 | TGTGCCAGCAGCCTAGGAACAGGACCAGATACGCAGTATTTT | CASSLGTGPDTQYF
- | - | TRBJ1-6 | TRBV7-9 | TGTTCCAGCAGCCCCATCACAGGGTCCCTCCACTTT | CSSSPITGSLHF
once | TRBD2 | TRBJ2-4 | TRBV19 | TGTGCCACCGCAGCGGGGGTTGACAAAAACATTCAGTACTTC | CATAAGVDKNIQYF
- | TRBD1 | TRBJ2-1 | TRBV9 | TGTGCCAGCAGCACCGGACAGGGGGTCGCGTTCTTC | CASSTGQGVAFF
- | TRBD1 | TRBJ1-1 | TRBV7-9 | TGTTCCATCATAGACAGGGGCCGCTTCACTGAAGCTTTCTTT | CSIIDRGRFTEAFF
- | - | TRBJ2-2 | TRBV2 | TGTGCCAGCAGTGGAGTTGGAGACACCGGGGAGCTGTTTTTT | CASSGVGDTGELFF
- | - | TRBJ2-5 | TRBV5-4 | TGTGCCAGCAGTATGTACCAAGAGACCCAGTACTTC | CASSMYQETQYF
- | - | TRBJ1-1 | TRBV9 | TGTGCCAGCAACGAAAAGGGGATGAACACTGAAGCTTTCTTT | CASNEKGMNTEAFF
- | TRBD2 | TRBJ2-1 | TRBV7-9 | TGTGCCAGCAGCTTACGGCCAACAGCGGGGGGGCGAGATGAGCAGTTCTTC | CASSLRPTAGGRDEQFF
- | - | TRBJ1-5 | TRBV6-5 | TGTGCCAGCAATATTGCGGTTTATAGCAATCAGCCCCAGCATTTT | CASNIAVYSNQPQHF
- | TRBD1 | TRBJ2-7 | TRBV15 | TGTGCCACCAGAGAGGACAGGGCGGGGTCCTACGAGCAGTACTTC | CATREDRAGSYEQYF
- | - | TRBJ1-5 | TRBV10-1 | TGCGCCAGCAGTGAGTCGTGCAGGGTGGAGCAGCCCCAGCATTTT | CASSESCRVEQPQHF
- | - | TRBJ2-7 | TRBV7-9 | TGTGCCAGCAGCTTAAGTTACGAGCAGTACTTC | CASSLSYEQYF
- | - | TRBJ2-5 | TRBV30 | TGTGCCTGGAGTGCCAGCCAAGAGACCCAGTACTTC | CAWSASQETQYF
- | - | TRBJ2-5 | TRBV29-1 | TGCAGCGCCCGTAAGGGGATCCAAGAGACCCAGTACTTC | CSARKGIQETQYF
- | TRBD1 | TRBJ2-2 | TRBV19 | TGTGCCAGTAGACCAGGACAGGAGACCGGGGAGCTGTTTTTT | CASRPGQETGELFF
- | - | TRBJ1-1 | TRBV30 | TGTGCCTGTGGACAGACGAACACTGAAGCTTTCTTT | CACGQTNTEAFF
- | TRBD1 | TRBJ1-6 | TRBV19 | TGTGCCAGCGACAGCGCAGGGGGATCACCCCTCCACTTT | CASDSAGGSPLHF
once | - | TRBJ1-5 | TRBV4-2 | TGTGCCAGCAGCCCCGGGACTGGACAGCCCCAGCATTTT | CASSPGTGQPQHF
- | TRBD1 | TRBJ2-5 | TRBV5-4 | TGTGCCAGCAGCATGACAGGGGGAGGAGAGACCCAGTACTTC | CASSMTGGGETQYF
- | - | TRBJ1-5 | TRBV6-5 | TGTGCCAGCAGTCGGAGACAGCGCAATCAGCCCCAGCATTTT | CASSRRQRNQPQHF
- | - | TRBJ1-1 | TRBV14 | TGTGCCAGCAGCCTTTACCGTACAGGAGACACTGAAGCTTTCTTT | CASSLYRTGDTEAFF
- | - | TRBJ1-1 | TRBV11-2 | TGTGCCAGCAGCCGGACAGTCATGAACACTGAAGCTTTCTTT | CASSRTVMNTEAFF
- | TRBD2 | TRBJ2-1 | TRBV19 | TGTGCCAGTAGTATAGTGGGGACGACTAGCGGTAATGAGCAGTTCTTC | CASSIVGTTSGNEQFF
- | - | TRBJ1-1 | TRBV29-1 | TGCAGCGTTGAATGGGCTGTACAGCCGAACACTGAAGCTTTCTTT | CSVEWAVQPNTEAFF
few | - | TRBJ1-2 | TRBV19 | TGTGCCAGTAGTATTCAGGGGCGCGACTATGGCTACACCTTC | CASSIQGRDYGYTF
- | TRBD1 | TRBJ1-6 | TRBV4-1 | TGCGCCAGCAGCCAAGCCCAGGGGGCTTCCTATAATTCACCCCTCCACTTT | CASSQAQGASYNSPLHF
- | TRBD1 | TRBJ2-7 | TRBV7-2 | TGTGCCAGCAGCCCGGTCACCGGGACAGGGGGCTTCGAGCAGTACTTC | CASSPVTGTGGFEQYF
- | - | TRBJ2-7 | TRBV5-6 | TGTGCCAGCAGCTTTTATAGCTCCTACGAGCAGTACTTC | CASSFYSSYEQYF
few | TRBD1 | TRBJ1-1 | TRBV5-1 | TGCGCCAGCAGTCGACAGGGGATCACTGAAGCTTTCTTT | CASSRQGITEAFF
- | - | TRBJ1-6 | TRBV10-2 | TGCGCCAGCAGTGTCCCATTCCCGGGTTCACCCCTCCACTTT | CASSVPFPGSPLHF
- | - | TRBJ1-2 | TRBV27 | TGTGCCAGCAGTTTATCCGGGACTGCTGGCTACACCTTC | CASSLSGTAGYTF
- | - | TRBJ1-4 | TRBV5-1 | TGCGCCAGCAGGGTGGGTGACGGGAGTGAAAAACTGTTTTTT | CASRVGDGSEKLFF
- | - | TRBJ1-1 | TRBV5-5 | TGTGCCAGCAGCTTTGTAGCACCGAACACTGAAGCTTTCTTT | CASSFVAPNTEAFF
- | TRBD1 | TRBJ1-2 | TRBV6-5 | TGTGCCAGCAGGTCTGGACAGGATGGCTACACCTTC | CASRSGQDGYTF
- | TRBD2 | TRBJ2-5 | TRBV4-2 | TGTGCCAGCAGCTACTCGACTAGCGGAGAGACCCAGTACTTC | CASSYSTSGETQYF
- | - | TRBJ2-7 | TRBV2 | TGTGCCAGCAACCCAGACAATTACGAGCAGTACTTC | CASNPDNYEQYF
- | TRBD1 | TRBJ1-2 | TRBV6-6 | TGTGCCAGCACCGACAGGGCGGGAGGCTACACCTTC | CASTDRAGGYTF
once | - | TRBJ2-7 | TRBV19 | TGTGCCAGTAGTATGGTGGGAGGAGTCTACGAGCAGTACTTC | CASSMVGGVYEQYF
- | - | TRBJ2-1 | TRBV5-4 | TGTGCCAGCTCCAGTAGTCAGGGCCGAAGCTCCTACAATGAGCAGTTCTTC | CASSSSQGRSSYNEQFF
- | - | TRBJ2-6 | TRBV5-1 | TGCGCCAGCAGCTTTGAGGGAAGTGGGGCCAACGTCCTGACTTTC | CASSFEGSGANVLTF